Shown below are 31 T cell receptor beta chains from a single sample sequenced in a study of T-cell memory formation after mild COVID-19. MiXCR, applied by TCRdb to the 5' RACE reads, yields one record per CDR3 protein. The table includes about 600,000 distinct CDR3 sequences, 20% to 25% detected once. What was sequenced was PBMCs or a T cell subset sorted from them (not recorded which). The receptors derive from an adult woman who had mild COVID-19 (a few samples of this study predate the infection). Cell type and time point are not known.

This clonotype appeared many times. The chain is built from TRBV6-4 and TRBJ2-1; 7 bases line up with TRBD2. J lost 7 bases, V lost 0 bases, and 6 bases had no gene match. The CDR3 runs to 15 residues. The V gene's germline CDR1 is MRHNA and CDR2 SNTAGT. The CDR3 reads CASSDSRRGGNEQFF. CDR3 nucleotides: TGTGCCAGCAGTGACTCTAGGAGGGGAGGGAATGAGCAGTTCTTC.

This clonotype was seen more than once but under ten times. The V call is TRBV11-2, the J call TRBJ2-1, with D possibly TRBD1 on 6 matching bases. Trimming took off 4 bases at V and 7 bases at J, with 20 bases between the two ends. The CDR3 runs 16 residues. Germline CDR1 and CDR2: SGHAT and FQNNGV. The CDR3 bases are TGTGCCAGCAGCTCAGGGGATCGCGGCCCACAGAATGAGCAGTTCTTC. Protein product: CASSSGDRGPQNEQFF. Combining the CDR3 with reference TRBV11-2 and TRBJ2-1 gives the whole variable domain EAGVAQSPRYKIIEKRQSVAFWCNPISGHATLYWYQQILGQGPKLLIQFQNNGVVDDSQLPKDRFSAERLKGVDSTLKIQPAKLEDSAVYLCASSSGDRGPQNEQFFGPGTRLTVL.

The sample holds a few counts of this clonotype. The chain links TRBV7-6 to TRBJ2-1; D is unresolved. From germline, CDR1 is SGHVS and CDR2 FNYEAQ. This CDR3 spans 13 amino acids. Between the trimmed V and J ends, which lost 2 bases and 6 bases, there was a span of 8 bases. CDR3 in DNA: TGTGCCAGCAGCTTACAATCGGGCAATGAGCAGTTCTTC. Encoded protein: CASSLQSGNEQFF.

The V and J genes are TRBV7-9 and TRBJ1-3; 7 bases map to TRBD1. CDR3 length: 16 residues. Germline V lookup: CDR1 SEHNR, CDR2 FQNEAQ (reference sequence). V was pared by 5 bases and J by 4 bases, with 11 bases of the junction left unmatched. The CDR3 is CASSPILTGHGNTIYF. CDR3 nucleotide sequence: TGTGCCAGCAGCCCTATCCTGACAGGGCACGGAAACACCATATATTTT.

This clonotype has ten or more counts. The V gene is TRBV6-2 or TRBV6-3, the J gene TRBJ2-2; 10 bases match TRBD2. V trimming: 2 bases; J trimming: 6 bases; junction bases outside the gene matches: 0. The CDR3 sequence is 14 residues long. The germline V gene encodes CDR1 MNHEY and CDR2 SVGEGT. The CDR3 DNA reads as TGTGCCAGCAGTTACAGCGGGGGGGCCGGGGAGCTGTTTTTT. Protein sequence: CASSYSGGAGELFF.

This clonotype was counted a few times. The chain couples TRBV14 to TRBJ2-5; D remains ambiguous. The CDR3 sequence is 12 residues long. V lost 1 base, J lost 5 bases, and 5 bases lay in between. Germline V gives CDR1 SGHDN, CDR2 FVKESK. Here the CDR3 DNA reads TGTGCCAGCAGCCAAGTTTACGAGACCCAGTACTTC. It encodes CASSQVYETQYF.

V and J are TRBV29-1 and TRBJ2-7; 10 bases fit TRBD2. The CDR3 runs to 14 residues. The V gene end was trimmed by 6 bases and the J gene end by 4 bases; junction bases not matched to a gene: 9. Per the germline V gene, CDR1 is SQVTM and CDR2 is ANQGSEA. The CDR3 here is CSVIPGLAPYEQYF. The DNA for the CDR3 is TGCAGCGTGATCCCGGGACTAGCGCCGTACGAGCAGTACTTC.

This clonotype was picked up one time. The V and J genes are TRBV6-5 and TRBJ1-1; 7 bases map to TRBD1. The CDR3 is 14 amino acids. Trimming at V came to 4 bases and at J to 6 bases, leaving 8 bases not matched to a gene. From germline, CDR1 is MNHEY and CDR2 SVGAGI. DNA for the CDR3: TGTGCCAGCAGTTCTCTGACAGGGCTCGCTGAAGCTTTCTTT. This translates into CASSSLTGLAEAFF.

The chain has TRBV5-1 and TRBJ2-3; 7 nucleotides agree with TRBD2. V dropped 4 bases and J dropped 1; count of bases not matched to a gene: 9. This CDR3 has 16 amino acids. The germline V gene has CDR1 SGHRS and CDR2 YFSETQ. CDR3 DNA: TGCGCCAGCAGCCTGCTCGGACGGGGGGGCACAGATACGCAGTATTTT. This gives the protein CASSLLGRGGTDTQYF.

The V and J genes are TRBV30 and TRBJ2-7; 9 nucleotides align to TRBD1. The V gene's germline CDR1 is GTSNPN and CDR2 SVGIG (reference sequence). V dropped 5 bases and J dropped 3; count of bases not matched to a gene: 11. The CDR3 has 15 residues. The DNA of the CDR3 is TGTGCCTGGGGACGTATCGGACAGGGGTTCTACGAGCAGTACTTC. Residues: CAWGRIGQGFYEQYF.

This clonotype occurred a few times. The chain's CDR3 is CASSLRASTGELFF. CDR3 DNA: TGCGCCAGCAGCTTGCGGGCCAGCACCGGGGAGCTGTTTTTT. The J gene is TRBJ2-2, the V gene TRBV5-1; D ambiguous. The germline CDR1 and CDR2 sequences are SGHRS and YFSETQ. The ends were cut back, 1 base at V and 4 bases at J, with 8 bases in the middle. CDR3 size: 14 residues. The whole variable domain, filled in from reference TRBV5-1 and TRBJ2-2, reads KAGVTQTPRYLIKTRGQQVTLSCSPISGHRSVSWYQQTPGQGLQFLFEYFSETQRNKGNFPGRFSGRQFSNSRSEMNVSTLELGDSALYLCASSLRASTGELFFGEGSRLTVL.

The chain joins TRBV7-8 to TRBJ1-1; 7 bases map to TRBD1. V shed 5 bases, J shed 5 bases, and the junction held 8 bases outside the gene matches. CDR1 is SGHVS and CDR2 is FQNEAQ in the germline V gene. CDR3 size: 14 residues. CDR3 sequence (DNA): TGTGCCAGCAGCCCGACAGGGCCTGGGACTGAAGCTTTCTTT. Protein product: CASSPTGPGTEAFF.

This clonotype was counted only a few times. The DNA of the CDR3 is TGTGCCAGCAGCCTAGGAGGAGGTACTTCACCCCTCCACTTT. It yields the protein CASSLGGGTSPLHF. The rearrangement links TRBV5-6 to TRBJ1-6; D remains unclear. CDR3 length: 14 amino acids. Germline loops: CDR1 SGHDT, CDR2 YYEEEE. The V end was cut by 4 bases, the J end by 9 bases, with 14 bases between.

This clonotype was detected only a few times. The J gene is TRBJ2-1, the V gene TRBV20-1, with D possibly TRBD2 on 5 matching bases. V was trimmed by 3 bases and J by 10 bases, leaving 13 bases between them. The CDR3 spans 12 residues. The germline gives CDR1 DFQATT, CDR2 SNEGSKA (reference sequence). CDR3 DNA: TGCAGTGCTAGTGGGCTAGCAGAAGAGCAGTTCTTC. It translates to CSASGLAEEQFF.

This clonotype was seen a few times. The chain uses TRBV6-6 and TRBJ2-3, with TRBD2 identical over 9 bases. In germline, CDR1 is MNHNY, CDR2 SVGAGI (reference sequence). The CDR3 runs 17 residues. J gave up 3 bases and V 0 bases, and 7 bases lay outside the gene matches. The CDR3 DNA reads TGTGCCAGCAGTTACTCCCGACTAGCGGCCCAGACAGATACGCAGTATTTT. Translation gives CASSYSRLAAQTDTQYF.

The V and J genes are TRBV19 and TRBJ2-4, with 8 bases identical to TRBD1. V shed 4 bases and J 6 bases; nucleotides not matched to a gene: 8. The germline V gene encodes CDR1 LNHDA and CDR2 SQIVND (reference sequence). This CDR3 is 15 amino acids long. DNA of the CDR3: TGTGCCAGTAGTACAGGACAGGGACGGGGAAACATTCAGTACTTC. This encodes CASSTGQGRGNIQYF. The entire variable domain, with the rest obtained from reference TRBV19 and TRBJ2-4, is as follows: DGGITQSPKYLFRKEGQNVTLSCEQNLNHDAMYWYRQDPGQGLRLIYYSQIVNDFQKGDIAEGYSVSREKKESFPLTVTSAQKNPTAFYLCASSTGQGRGNIQYFGAGTRLSVL.

This chain uses TRBV23-1 with TRBJ2-7; D unclear. TRBV23-1 is an ORF; its function is uncertain. V was trimmed by 4 bases and J by 3 bases, leaving 19 bases between them. This CDR3 is built from 16 residues. CDR3 sequence reads: CASSPPRPTYFYEQYF. The DNA for the CDR3 is TGCGCCAGCAGTCCTCCGAGGCCTACGTACTTCTACGAGCAGTACTTC.

V gene TRBV29-1 combines with J gene TRBJ1-1, with 8 bases that match TRBD1. Germline CDR1 reads SQVTM; CDR2 reads ANQGSEA. The CDR3 has 13 amino acids. V shed 5 bases and J 0 bases; nucleotides not matched to a gene: 2. This CDR3 reads CSVNRGLNTEAFF. Written as DNA, the CDR3 is TGCAGCGTTAACAGGGGGTTGAACACTGAAGCTTTCTTT.

This clonotype turned up a few times. The V and J genes are TRBV6-6 and TRBJ2-6; no clear D. Per the germline V gene, CDR1 is MNHNY and CDR2 is SVGAGI (reference sequence). The CDR3 contains 15 residues. Trimming took off 8 bases at V and 2 bases at J, with 13 bases between the two ends. CDR3 protein: CASGKFLTGANVLTF. The DNA of the CDR3 is TGTGCCAGCGGAAAATTCCTGACTGGGGCCAACGTCCTGACTTTC.

This clonotype came up a few times. The V and J genes are TRBV9 and TRBJ2-7; D may be TRBD1 (6 bases). V lost 0 bases and J 4 bases, leaving 14 bases between the germline ends. The CDR3 runs to 15 residues. CDR1 SGDLS and CDR2 YYNGEE come from the germline V gene. CDR3 region: CASSVATGLGYEQYF. DNA for the CDR3: TGTGCCAGCAGCGTAGCAACAGGGTTAGGGTACGAGCAGTACTTC. Full variable domain (rest looked up from reference TRBV9 and TRBJ2-7): DSGVTQTPKHLITATGQRVTLRCSPRSGDLSVYWYQQSLDQGLQFLIQYYNGEERAKGNILERFSAQQFPDLHSELNLSSLELGDSALYFCASSVATGLGYEQYFGPGTRLTVT.

The V and J genes are TRBV7-2 and TRBJ2-5; either TRBD1 or TRBD2 may supply D (6 bases each). This CDR3 comprises 13 residues. CDR1 is SGHTA and CDR2 is FQGNSA in the germline V gene. Trimming took 4 bases from V and 5 from J, leaving 11 bases between them. The CDR3 spells CASSWGDTETQYF. CDR3 in DNA: TGTGCCAGCAGCTGGGGGGACACGGAGACCCAGTACTTC.

The V gene is TRBV7-2, the J gene TRBJ2-6, with no clear D. Germline CDR1 reads SGHTA; CDR2 reads FQGNSA. Trimming left V 2 bases short and J 4 bases short, with 9 bases between. The CDR3 extends over 15 amino acids. CDR3 nucleotides: TGTGCCAGCAGCTTAATGCCGACAGGGGCCAACGTCCTGACTTTC. Its protein is CASSLMPTGANVLTF.

This clonotype was observed many times. The chain employs TRBV4-1 and TRBJ2-1, with a tentative D call TRBD1 (6 bases). CDR3 length: 17 residues. With 0 bases removed from V and 8 bases from J, the gap between germline ends came to 20 bases. Looked up from germline, CDR1 is MGHRA and CDR2 is YSYEKL. The CDR3 loop is CASSQDWTPTGEHEQFF. The CDR3 coding sequence is TGCGCCAGCAGCCAAGATTGGACTCCGACAGGAGAGCATGAGCAGTTCTTC.

CDR3 nucleotide sequence: TGTGCCAGCAGCCAAGAGGAAGGGGACAGGGATGGCTACACCTTC. It is translated as CASSQEEGDRDGYTF. V is TRBV3-1 and J is TRBJ1-2; 9 bases map to TRBD1. V shed 0 bases, J shed 6 bases, and the junction held 5 bases outside the gene matches. The CDR3 is 15 residues long. Germline CDR1 reads LGHDT; CDR2 reads YNNKEL (reference sequence). Looking up the rest from reference TRBV3-1 and TRBJ1-2 gives the full variable domain: DTAVSQTPKYLVTQMGNDKSIKCEQNLGHDTMYWYKQDSKKFLKIMFSYNNKELIINETVPNRFSPKSPDKAHLNLHINSLELGDSAVYFCASSQEEGDRDGYTFGSGTRLTVV.

V usage is TRBV7-9 and J usage is TRBJ2-1; TRBD1 matches 10 bases. V was clipped by 5 bases and J by 5 bases; unmatched bases: 6. The germline V gene encodes CDR1 SEHNR and CDR2 FQNEAQ (reference sequence). The CDR3 loop spans 15 amino acids. The chain's CDR3 is CASSRGQGSHNEQFF. In DNA form, the CDR3 reads TGTGCCAGCAGCAGGGGACAGGGGAGCCACAATGAGCAGTTCTTC.

The rearrangement links TRBV30 to TRBJ1-4; no reliable D call. The germline gives CDR1 GTSNPN, CDR2 SVGIG (reference sequence). The CDR3 is 16 residues long. V was clipped by 2 bases and J by 1 base, with 14 bases between them. The CDR3 nucleotides are TGTGCCTGGAGTACCGGGGTTGGGGAAACTAATGAAAAACTGTTTTTT. Translation gives CAWSTGVGETNEKLFF.

The chain carries TRBV18 and TRBJ1-4, with TRBD1 matching over 8 bases. Germline trimming cut 2 bases from V and 5 bases from J; bases unmatched to any gene: 13. Germline V gene lookup returns CDR1 KGHSH and CDR2 LQKENI. This CDR3 is 18 amino acids long. Here the CDR3 reads CASSPRTGNAVGNEKLFF. The DNA of the CDR3 is TGTGCCAGCTCACCAAGGACAGGGAATGCCGTTGGGAATGAAAAACTGTTTTTT.

This clonotype was recorded only once. The chain has TRBV27 and TRBJ1-1, with 8 positions matching TRBD1. CDR1 and CDR2 (germline): MNHEY, SMNVEV (reference sequence). The CDR3 consists of 14 residues. The junction had 8 bases not matched to a gene; V was cut back by 6 bases and J by 5 bases. CDR3 protein: CASSAGGAGTEAFF. DNA for the CDR3: TGTGCCAGCAGCGCAGGGGGCGCGGGGACTGAAGCTTTCTTT.

This clonotype was recorded a few times. The rearrangement links TRBV4-3 to TRBJ2-6, with D maybe TRBD2 (5 bases). The CDR3 is 16 residues long. The germline V gene has CDR1 LGHNA and CDR2 YSLEER. V was cut by 3 bases and J by 0 bases, with 9 bases left in between. The CDR3 coding sequence is TGCGCCAGCAGCCAGAACGGGAACTCTGGGGCCAACGTCCTGACTTTC. Amino acids: CASSQNGNSGANVLTF.

The chain recombines TRBV24-1 with TRBJ2-3, with TRBD2 as a possible D gene (6 bases). CDR1 and CDR2 (germline): KGHDR, SFDVKD. V lost 6 bases to trimming and J lost 7 bases, with 7 bases between them. There are 11 residues in the CDR3. The CDR3 spells CATSRGNTQYF. The CDR3 DNA follows: TGTGCCACCAGTCGCGGGAATACGCAGTATTTT.

This clonotype was detected a few times. This rearrangement joins TRBV5-6 to TRBJ1-4; 7 positions match TRBD1. This CDR3 spans 14 amino acids. V shed 6 bases and J 8 bases; nucleotides not matched to a gene: 10. Germline CDR1 and CDR2: SGHDT and YYEEEE. CDR3 DNA: TGTGCCAGCACCTCAGGGGGGTTCGGAGAAAAACTGTTTTTT. It translates to CASTSGGFGEKLFF.